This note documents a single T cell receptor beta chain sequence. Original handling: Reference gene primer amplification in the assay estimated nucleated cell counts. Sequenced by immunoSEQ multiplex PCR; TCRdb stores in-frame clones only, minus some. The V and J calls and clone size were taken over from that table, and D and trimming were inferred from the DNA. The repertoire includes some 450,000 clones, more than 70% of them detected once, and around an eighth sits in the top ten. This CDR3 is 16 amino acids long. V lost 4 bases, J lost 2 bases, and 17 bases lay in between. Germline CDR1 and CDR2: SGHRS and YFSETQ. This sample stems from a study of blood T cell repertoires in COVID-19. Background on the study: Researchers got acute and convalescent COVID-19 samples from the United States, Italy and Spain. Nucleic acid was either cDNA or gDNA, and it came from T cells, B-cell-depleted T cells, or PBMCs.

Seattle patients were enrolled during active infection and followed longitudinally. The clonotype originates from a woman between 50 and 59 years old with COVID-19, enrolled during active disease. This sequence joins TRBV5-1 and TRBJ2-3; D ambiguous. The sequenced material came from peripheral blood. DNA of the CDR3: TGCGCCAGCAGCCCCGACGCGGCGGTACCCACAGATACGCAGTATTTT. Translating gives CASSPDAAVPTDTQYF.